The next 4 T cell receptor beta chains were all read from a single sample in a study of T cell responses to AZD1222 COVID-19 vaccine. Using immunoSEQ multiplex PCR, the repertoire was profiled, and TCRdb retains in-frame clones only, with some absent. The sample shows some 130,000 clones, 85% to 95% of them seen only once. This sample comprised peripheral blood, obtained 28 days after the second AZD1222 dose. These receptors came from an adult who received the AZD1222 COVID-19 vaccine.

The DNA of the CDR3 is TGCGCCAGTGGCGGGGGCGGGGGGGCCGGTGAGCAGTTCTTC. It specifies CASGGGGGAGEQFF. The V gene is TRBV4-1, the J gene TRBJ2-1; the match to TRBD2 covers 9 bases. Germline V CDR1 and CDR2: MGHRA, YSYEKL. V trimming: 9 bases; J trimming: 9 bases; junction bases outside the gene matches: 12. This CDR3 is 14 amino acids long.

The genes are TRBV6-5 and TRBJ2-3, with 7 bases identical to TRBD1. The CDR3 runs to 15 residues. V was pared by 4 bases and J by 2 bases, with 6 bases of the junction left unmatched. Germline V lookup: CDR1 MNHEY, CDR2 SVGAGI. CDR3 sequence reads: CASSLTGEDTDTQYF. In DNA form, the CDR3 reads TGTGCCAGCAGTTTAACAGGGGAAGACACAGATACGCAGTATTTT.

The chain carries TRBV6-2 or TRBV6-3 and TRBJ1-1; D not certain. V dropped 0 bases and J dropped 6 bases, with 5 bases sitting between them. Looked up from germline, CDR1 is MNHEY and CDR2 is SVGEGT. The CDR3 loop spans 12 amino acids. The CDR3 DNA reads TGTGCCAGCAGTTACTCAGGTCCTGAAGCTTTCTTT. As protein: CASSYSGPEAFF.

This clone was seen only once. CDR3 region: CASSQDFQAPIQPQHF. The DNA of the CDR3 is TGCGCCAGCAGCCAAGATTTCCAGGCCCCCATTCAGCCCCAGCATTTT. This rearrangement joins TRBV4-3 to TRBJ1-5, with D unclear. This CDR3 comprises 16 residues. CDR1 LGHNA and CDR2 YSLEER come from the germline V gene. Trimming took off 0 bases at V and 6 bases at J, with 15 bases between the two ends.